Given below is one TCR beta chain in context. Its antigen is not identified. The split of CD4+ cells yielded CD45RA+ naive and CD45RA-negative memory subsets. This specimen belongs to a study of shared clonotypes between healthy human individuals. The study, taken as a whole, reports: It was expected that sequencing depth would affect clonotype sharing among donors.

Here immunoSEQ multiplex PCR was the method, and the copy in TCRdb shows in-frame clones only, minus some. The table records about 990,000 clones, 75% to 80% of them present only once. With V trimmed by 6 bases and J by 2 bases, 6 bases remained unmatched. The germline CDR1 and CDR2 sequences are LGHNA and YSLEER. The CDR3 runs 15 residues. The genes are TRBV4-3 and TRBJ2-3, with 9 bases that match TRBD2. This clonotype was sampled from a man between 18 and 29 years old in good health. Some clones in this sample may be carry-over from other donors' samples. Sequencing was performed on memory CD4+ T cells from PBMCs. Subset here: CD45RA-negative fraction. CDR3 sequence reads: CASSFSGRTTDTQYF. The DNA for the CDR3 is TGCGCCAGCAGTTTCAGCGGGAGGACCACAGATACGCAGTATTTT.